The subject of this entry is one T cell receptor beta chain. Germline CDR1 SGHTA, CDR2 FQGNSA. V lost 1 base and J 7 bases, leaving 14 bases between the germline ends. This CDR3 comprises 14 residues. TCRdb keeps only in-frame clones here, not all; method: immunoSEQ multiplex PCR. The sample has about 320,000 clones; roughly 82% are singletons. This specimen comes from a study of blood T cell repertoires in COVID-19. Study-level information: From the United States, Italy and Spain came samples of acute and convalescent COVID-19.

The TCR originated in a woman in her forties or fifties with acute or convalescent COVID-19. The sample comprised peripheral blood. The V and J genes are TRBV7-2 and TRBJ2-7; TRBD1 is a possible D gene (6 bases). Here the CDR3 DNA reads TGTGCCAGCAGCTTAGGCAGGGGAACGGGGGAGCAGTACTTC. This gives the protein CASSLGRGTGEQYF.